One and the same sample provided the 7 T cell receptor beta chains below, sequenced in a study of beta chain features in type 1 diabetes. The entirety of the isolated RNA underwent reverse transcription, so expressed TCRB transcripts were sequenced. Generated by immunoSEQ multiplex PCR, the TCRdb table keeps only in-frame clones and is missing some. This table holds around 300,000 clones, approximately 8% found once. Material for sequencing was central memory CD4+ T cells from blood. These receptors all stem from a woman between 18 and 30 years old in good health.

A few counts support this clone. V is TRBV7-9 and J is TRBJ1-2; TRBD1 might be the D (5 bases). V was shortened by 5 bases and J by 0 bases, with 7 bases between the two germline ends. From germline, CDR1 is SEHNR and CDR2 FQNEAQ (reference sequence). This CDR3 has 13 amino acids. The CDR3 region is CASSLTANYGYTF. CDR3 sequence (DNA): TGTGCCAGCAGCCTGACAGCTAACTATGGCTACACCTTC.

In this sample, this clone turned up a few times. The chain recombines TRBV5-8 with TRBJ1-1; TRBD1 might be the D (6 bases). The CDR3 totals 14 residues. The ends were cut back, 6 bases at V and 0 bases at J, with 12 bases in the middle. CDR1 and CDR2 from the germline V gene are SGHTS and YDEGEE. The CDR3 nucleotides read TGTGCCAGCACTAAGACAGGATTGAACACTGAAGCTTTCTTT. Its translation is CASTKTGLNTEAFF.

This clone has at least ten counts. The chain carries TRBV14 and TRBJ2-7, with D perhaps matching TRBD1 (6 bases). Germline V lookup: CDR1 SGHDN, CDR2 FVKESK. This CDR3 has 13 amino acids. The V and J ends lost 8 bases and 2 bases respectively, with 13 bases between them. The CDR3 DNA follows: TGTGCCAGCGGTCAGGGGAGAGCCTACGAGCAGTACTTC. This gives the protein CASGQGRAYEQYF.

This clone was recorded a few times. This chain uses TRBV7-2 with TRBJ2-1; D possibly matches TRBD1 or TRBD2 (6 bases each). The CDR3 sequence is 13 residues long. Germline V gene sequence: CDR1 SGHTA, CDR2 FQGNSA. Trimming removed 1 base at V and 9 bases at J, with 10 bases between. CDR3 region: CASSLEGGGEQFF. DNA for the CDR3: TGTGCCAGCAGCTTAGAAGGGGGAGGTGAGCAGTTCTTC.

J is TRBJ2-1 and V is TRBV4-2; 8 bases align to TRBD2. With 4 bases clipped from V and 0 bases from J, the junction kept 2 bases outside the gene matches. Germline V gene sequence: CDR1 LGHNA, CDR2 YNFKEQ. The CDR3 is made up of 15 amino acids. CDR3 nucleotides: TGTGCCAGCAGCCCGGGACTAGACTCCTACAATGAGCAGTTCTTC. This codes for CASSPGLDSYNEQFF.

This clone was counted a few times. V is TRBV18 and J is TRBJ2-5, with D maybe TRBD2 (6 bases). This CDR3 has 14 amino acids. Looked up from germline, CDR1 is KGHSH and CDR2 is LQKENI. Trimming stripped 3 bases from V and 5 bases from J, with 13 bases between. CDR3 sequence: CASSPGLLRETQYF. The CDR3 nucleotides read TGTGCCAGCTCACCGGGACTGCTGAGGGAGACCCAGTACTTC.

This clone turned up a few times. This chain uses TRBV16 with TRBJ2-1, with D maybe TRBD2 (6 bases). This CDR3 has 15 residues. The V gene lost 1 base and the J gene lost 6 bases, with 13 bases spanning the gap. Germline V CDR1 and CDR2: KGHSY, FQNENV. The CDR3 coding sequence is TGTGCCAGCAGCCAATTAGGGCAGGGAGGCAATGAGCAGTTCTTC. It specifies CASSQLGQGGNEQFF.